A selection of T cell receptor beta chains follows, all from one sample in a study of blood T cells in healthy people across ages. TCRdb analysed the 5' RACE reads with MiXCR anew, one entry per CDR3 protein. Of fewer than 750,000 distinct CDR3 sequences listed, 52% are singletons. The sample consisted of blood. Receptors were obtained from a woman of 80 years or more in good health. Both conserved end residues are part of each CDR3. Some rows mark clone size as missing; the rest say once, few, many or name a class of expanded clone.

>few|TRBV6-1
CASSLGASGRSYNEQFF
>-|TRBV12-3/TRBV12-4
CASSLGDRVNSPHHF
>few|TRBV25-1
CASSKQGAYEQYF
>-|TRBV28
CASSTSEPSGDFKKQYF
>few|TRBV5-6
CASRLNSLLNTEAFF
>many|TRBV7-9
CASSLTDRTDTQYF
>many|TRBV5-1
CASRPLGSETQYF
>-|TRBV10-3
CAISVRTGEGMNTEAFF
>-|TRBV19
CASNTGRNQPQHF
>many|TRBV20-1
CSPNHEQFF
>-|TRBV7-9
CASSSRTGVTYEQYF
>-|TRBV13
CASSPRTSRLQETQYF
>many|TRBV6-1
CASKRGYQETQYF
>-|TRBV2
CASSEMGLRRGDTQYF
>-|TRBV20-1
CSARPVTVQETQYF
>-|TRBV25-1
CASSETTVWNTEAFF
>-|TRBV28
CASSFGQGWETQYF
>-|TRBV10-3
CAISEGQINTIYF
>-|TRBV3-1
CASNNRGHTGELFF
>many|TRBV5-1
CASSLISLSGNEQFF
>-|TRBV18
CATKAGTGVGETQYF
>-|TRBV6-1
CASSAQESQETQYF
>many|TRBV29-1
CSVEVVGGLTDTQYF
>-|TRBV3-1
CASSQMGGTNTIYF
>-|TRBV10-3
CAISQVKYEQYF
>once|TRBV10-3
CAISEERAGVGEQFF
>-|TRBV27
CASSHGGSGLGSTDTRYF
>few|TRBV7-9
CASSLGYGGEGEQFF
>-|TRBV27
CASSRGGEAFF
>-|TRBV24-1
CATSDHASHRFF
>few|TRBV29-1
CSVGTAAYANTGELFF
>-|TRBV5-1
CASSLQRDNEQFF
>many|TRBV20-1
CSAGTSGRAGSYNEQFF
>-|TRBV12-3/TRBV12-4
CASSTTGVFGGELFF
>-|TRBV28
CASSLGTLGMGQETQYF
>-|TRBV20-1
CSAPRGHGGNTEAFF
>many|TRBV7-9
CASSFNIGGSTDTQYF
>many|TRBV5-1
CASSSDRGLSPLHF
>-|TRBV27
CASSPDTSLVNIQYF
>-|TRBV28
CASRGAAVETQYF
>few|TRBV18
CASSPPFARGYEQYF
>-|TRBV12-3/TRBV12-4
CASSLAASGSGELFF